This TCR beta chain was observed in a study of Ad26.COV2.S vaccination and SARS-CoV-2 variants. Across the study: Donor allocation was to the COV1001 Ad26.COV2.S trial arm. The authors gave Ad26.COV2.S intramuscularly, either once or twice 56 days apart.

Treatment reported: 15 to 20 received Ad26.COV2.S at low or high dose, single or two shots; about five received placebo; per-sample allocation not given. After the first vaccine or placebo injection, samples were drawn on day 63. Trimming removed 5 bases at V and 4 bases at J, with 20 bases between. Germline loops: CDR1 MNHEY, CDR2 SMNVEV (reference sequence). The CDR3 loop spans 16 amino acids. Sequenced by immunoSEQ multiplex PCR; TCRdb stores in-frame clones only, minus some. The sample includes around 340,000 clones, approximately 90% of them seen just once. The chain combines TRBV27 with TRBJ1-1; possibly TRBD1 for D (5 bases). This TCR derives from a person aged 18-60 years who received the Ad26.COV2.S COVID-19 vaccine or a placebo. The sample in question was peripheral blood, obtained in a trial of Ad26.COV2.S vaccine versus placebo. The CDR3: CASSPQWGEGITEAFF. CDR3 DNA sequence: TGTGCCAGCAGTCCCCAATGGGGGGAGGGGATCACTGAAGCTTTCTTT.